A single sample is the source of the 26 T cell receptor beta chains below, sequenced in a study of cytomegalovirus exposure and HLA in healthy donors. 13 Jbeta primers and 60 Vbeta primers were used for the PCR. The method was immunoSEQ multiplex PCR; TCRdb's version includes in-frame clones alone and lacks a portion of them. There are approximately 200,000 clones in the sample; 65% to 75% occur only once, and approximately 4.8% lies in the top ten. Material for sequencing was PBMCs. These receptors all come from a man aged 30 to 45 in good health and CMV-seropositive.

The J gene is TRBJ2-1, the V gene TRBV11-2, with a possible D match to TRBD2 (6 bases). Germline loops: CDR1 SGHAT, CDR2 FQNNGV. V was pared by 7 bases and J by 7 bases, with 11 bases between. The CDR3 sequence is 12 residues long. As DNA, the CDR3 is TGTGCCAGCACCGGAGGGCGGAATGAGCAGTTCTTC. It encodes CASTGGRNEQFF.

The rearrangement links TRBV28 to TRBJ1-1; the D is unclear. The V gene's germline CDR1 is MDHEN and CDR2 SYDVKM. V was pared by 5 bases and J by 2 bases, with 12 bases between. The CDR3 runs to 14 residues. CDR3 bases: TGTGCCAGCAGTCAATTTTCGGGAAACACTGAAGCTTTCTTT. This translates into CASSQFSGNTEAFF.

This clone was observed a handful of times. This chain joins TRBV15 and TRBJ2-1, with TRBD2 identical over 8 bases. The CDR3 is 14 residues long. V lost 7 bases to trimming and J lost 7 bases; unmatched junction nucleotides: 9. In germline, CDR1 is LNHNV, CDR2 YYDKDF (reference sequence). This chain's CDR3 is CATKTGGARNEQFF. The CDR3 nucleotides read TGTGCCACCAAAACCGGGGGGGCCCGAAATGAGCAGTTCTTC.

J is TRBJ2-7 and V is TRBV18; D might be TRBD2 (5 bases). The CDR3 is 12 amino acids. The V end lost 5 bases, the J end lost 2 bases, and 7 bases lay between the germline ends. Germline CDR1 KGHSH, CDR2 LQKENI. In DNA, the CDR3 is TGTGCCAGCTCAGGAGGCGCCTACGAGCAGTACTTC. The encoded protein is CASSGGAYEQYF.

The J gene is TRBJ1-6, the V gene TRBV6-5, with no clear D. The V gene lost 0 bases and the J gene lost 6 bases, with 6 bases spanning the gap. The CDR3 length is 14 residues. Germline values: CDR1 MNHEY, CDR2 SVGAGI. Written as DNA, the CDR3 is TGTGCCAGCAGTTACTCGGGCACTAATTCACCCCTCCACTTT. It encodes CASSYSGTNSPLHF.

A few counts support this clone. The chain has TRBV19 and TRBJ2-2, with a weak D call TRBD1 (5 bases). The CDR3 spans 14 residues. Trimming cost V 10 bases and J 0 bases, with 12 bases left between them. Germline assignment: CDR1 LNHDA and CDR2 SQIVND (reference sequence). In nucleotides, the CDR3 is TGTGCCACCAGCAGGGCGTCGAACACCGGGGAGCTGTTTTTT. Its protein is CATSRASNTGELFF. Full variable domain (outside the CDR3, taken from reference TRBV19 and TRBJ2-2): DGGITQSPKYLFRKEGQNVTLSCEQNLNHDAMYWYRQDPGQGLRLIYYSQIVNDFQKGDIAEGYSVSREKKESFPLTVTSAQKNPTAFYLCATSRASNTGELFFGEGSRLTVL.

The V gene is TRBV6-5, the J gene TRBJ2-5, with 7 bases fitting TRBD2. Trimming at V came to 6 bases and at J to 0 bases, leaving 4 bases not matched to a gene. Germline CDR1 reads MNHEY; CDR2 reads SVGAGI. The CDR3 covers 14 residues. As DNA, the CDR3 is TGTGCCAGCAGAAGGGGACTAAACCAAGAGACCCAGTACTTC. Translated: CASRRGLNQETQYF.

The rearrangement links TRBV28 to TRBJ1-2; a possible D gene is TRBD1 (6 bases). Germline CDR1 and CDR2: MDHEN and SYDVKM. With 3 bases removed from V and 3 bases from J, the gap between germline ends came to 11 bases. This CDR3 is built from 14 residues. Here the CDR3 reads CASSFRRGYYGYTF. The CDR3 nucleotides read TGTGCCAGCAGTTTTCGCAGGGGTTACTATGGCTACACCTTC.

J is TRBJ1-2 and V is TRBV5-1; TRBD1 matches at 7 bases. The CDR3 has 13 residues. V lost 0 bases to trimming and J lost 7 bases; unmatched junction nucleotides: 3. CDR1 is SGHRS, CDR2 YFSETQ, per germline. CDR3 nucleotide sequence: TGCGCCAGCAGCTTGGGAGGGGGCGGTGGCTACACCTTC. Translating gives CASSLGGGGGYTF.

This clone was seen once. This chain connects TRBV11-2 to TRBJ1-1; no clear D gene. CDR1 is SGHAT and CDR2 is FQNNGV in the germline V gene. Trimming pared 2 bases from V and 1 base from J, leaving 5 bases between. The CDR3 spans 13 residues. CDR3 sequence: CASSLIKNTEAFF. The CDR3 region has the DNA TGTGCCAGCAGCTTAATCAAGAACACTGAAGCTTTCTTT.

The CDR3 region is CASRPGTGVEKLFF. The CDR3 DNA follows: TGTGCCAGCAGACCCGGGACAGGTGTAGAAAAACTGTTTTTT. The chain is built from TRBV28 and TRBJ1-4; 8 nucleotides line up with TRBD1. After removal of 6 bases from V and 8 bases from J, the junction contained 8 bases not matched to a gene. The germline V gene encodes CDR1 MDHEN and CDR2 SYDVKM. There are 14 residues in the CDR3.

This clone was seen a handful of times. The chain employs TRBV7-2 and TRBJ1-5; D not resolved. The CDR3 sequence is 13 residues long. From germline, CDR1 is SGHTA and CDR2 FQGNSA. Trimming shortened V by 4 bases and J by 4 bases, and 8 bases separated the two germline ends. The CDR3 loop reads CASSSGINQPQHF. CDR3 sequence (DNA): TGTGCCAGCAGCTCGGGGATTAATCAGCCCCAGCATTTT.

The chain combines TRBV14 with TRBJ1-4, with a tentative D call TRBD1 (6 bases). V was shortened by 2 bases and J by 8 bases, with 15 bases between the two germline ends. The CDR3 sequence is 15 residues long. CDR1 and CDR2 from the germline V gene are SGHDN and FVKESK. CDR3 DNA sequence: TGTGCCAGCAGCCAACAGGGGACGGTTAGGGAAAAACTGTTTTTT. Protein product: CASSQQGTVREKLFF.

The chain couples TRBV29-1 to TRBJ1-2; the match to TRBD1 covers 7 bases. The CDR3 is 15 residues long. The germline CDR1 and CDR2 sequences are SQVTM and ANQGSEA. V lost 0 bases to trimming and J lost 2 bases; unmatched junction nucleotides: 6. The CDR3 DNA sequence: TGCAGCGTTGAAGATCGAGCCAGGGGGAACTATGGCTACACCTTC. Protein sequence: CSVEDRARGNYGYTF.

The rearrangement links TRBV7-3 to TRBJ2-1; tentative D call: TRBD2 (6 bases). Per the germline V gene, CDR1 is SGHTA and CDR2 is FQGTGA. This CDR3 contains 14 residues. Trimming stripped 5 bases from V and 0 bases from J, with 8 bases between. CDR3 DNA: TGTGCCAGCAGCCCCGGGAGCTCCTACAATGAGCAGTTCTTC. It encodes CASSPGSSYNEQFF.

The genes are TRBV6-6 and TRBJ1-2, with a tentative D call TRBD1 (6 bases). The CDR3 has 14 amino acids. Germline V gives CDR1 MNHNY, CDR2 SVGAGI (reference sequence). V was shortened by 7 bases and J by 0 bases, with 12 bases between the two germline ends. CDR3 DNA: TGTGCCAGCACTTGGGACAACTCTAACTATGGCTACACCTTC. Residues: CASTWDNSNYGYTF.

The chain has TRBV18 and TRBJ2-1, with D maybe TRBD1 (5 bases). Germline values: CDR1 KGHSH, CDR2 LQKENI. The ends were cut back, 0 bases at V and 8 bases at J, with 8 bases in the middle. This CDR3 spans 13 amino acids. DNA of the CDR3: TGTGCCAGCTCACCACCTTGGGGCCATGAGCAGTTCTTC. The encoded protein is CASSPPWGHEQFF.

The CDR3 here is CASSPGTQTSTDTQYF. The CDR3 coding sequence is TGTGCCAGCAGCCCCGGGACTCAAACGAGCACAGATACGCAGTATTTT. The genes are TRBV11-2 and TRBJ2-3, with TRBD2 as a possible D gene (6 bases). The CDR3 loop spans 16 amino acids. Germline CDR1 and CDR2: SGHAT and FQNNGV. V lost 5 bases to trimming and J lost 0 bases, with 15 bases between them.

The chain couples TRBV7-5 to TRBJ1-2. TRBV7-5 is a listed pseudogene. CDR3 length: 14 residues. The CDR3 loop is CARSFPGANYGYTF. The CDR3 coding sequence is TGTGCCAGAAGTTTTCCGGGAGCTAACTATGGCTACACCTTC.

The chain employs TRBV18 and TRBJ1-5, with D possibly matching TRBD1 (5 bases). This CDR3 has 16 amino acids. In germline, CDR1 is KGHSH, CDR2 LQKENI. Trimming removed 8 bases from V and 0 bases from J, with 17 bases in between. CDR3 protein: CASNGGGLGSNQPQHF. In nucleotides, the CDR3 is TGTGCCAGCAATGGGGGAGGGCTTGGTAGCAATCAGCCCCAGCATTTT.

Here the CDR3 DNA reads TGTGCCAGTAGTGCCGGGAAGGGCTACAATCAGCCCCAGCATTTT. As protein: CASSAGKGYNQPQHF. J is TRBJ1-5 and V is TRBV19, with D unclear. The V end lost 5 bases, the J end lost 3 bases, and 14 bases lay between the germline ends. Germline V lookup: CDR1 LNHDA, CDR2 SQIVND (reference sequence). The length of the CDR3 is 15 residues.

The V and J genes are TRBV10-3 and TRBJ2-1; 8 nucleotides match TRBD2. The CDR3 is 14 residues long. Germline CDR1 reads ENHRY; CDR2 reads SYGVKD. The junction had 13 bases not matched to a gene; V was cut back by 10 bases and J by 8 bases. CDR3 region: CATTSGSGDHEQFF. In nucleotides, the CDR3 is TGTGCCACTACGAGCGGGAGCGGAGACCATGAGCAGTTCTTC.

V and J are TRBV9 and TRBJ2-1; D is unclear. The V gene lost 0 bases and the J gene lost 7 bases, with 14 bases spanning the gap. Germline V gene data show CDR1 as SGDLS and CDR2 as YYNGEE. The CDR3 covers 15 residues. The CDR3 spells CASSVASIARNEQFF. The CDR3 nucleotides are TGTGCCAGCAGCGTAGCTTCGATTGCTAGAAATGAGCAGTTCTTC. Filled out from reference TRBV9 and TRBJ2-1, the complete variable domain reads DSGVTQTPKHLITATGQRVTLRCSPRSGDLSVYWYQQSLDQGLQFLIQYYNGEERAKGNILERFSAQQFPDLHSELNLSSLELGDSALYFCASSVASIARNEQFFGPGTRLTVL.

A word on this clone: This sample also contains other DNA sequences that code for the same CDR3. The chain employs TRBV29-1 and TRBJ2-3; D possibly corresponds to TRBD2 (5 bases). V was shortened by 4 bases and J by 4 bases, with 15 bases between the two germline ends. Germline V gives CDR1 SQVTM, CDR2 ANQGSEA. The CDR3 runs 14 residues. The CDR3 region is CSVATGSVSDTQYF. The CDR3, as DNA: TGCAGCGTTGCCACGGGGTCAGTTTCAGATACGCAGTATTTT.

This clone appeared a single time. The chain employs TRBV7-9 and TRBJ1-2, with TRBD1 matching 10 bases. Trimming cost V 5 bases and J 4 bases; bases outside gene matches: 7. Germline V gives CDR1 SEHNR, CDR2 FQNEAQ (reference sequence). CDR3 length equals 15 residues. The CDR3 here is CASSPTGGPSYGYTF. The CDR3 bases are TGTGCCAGCAGCCCGACAGGGGGCCCCTCCTATGGCTACACCTTC. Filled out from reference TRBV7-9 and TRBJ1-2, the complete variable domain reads DTGVSQNPRHKITKRGQNVTFRCDPISEHNRLYWYRQTLGQGPEFLTYFQNEAQLEKSRLLSDRFSAERPKGSFSTLEIQRTEQGDSAMYLCASSPTGGPSYGYTFGSGTRLTVV.

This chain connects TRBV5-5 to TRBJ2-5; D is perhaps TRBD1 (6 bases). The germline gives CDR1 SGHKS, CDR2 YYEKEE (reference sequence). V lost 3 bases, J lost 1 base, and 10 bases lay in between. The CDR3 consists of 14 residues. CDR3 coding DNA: TGTGCCAGCAGCTCCGGGACATCCCAAGAGACCCAGTACTTC. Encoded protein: CASSSGTSQETQYF.